Detailed here is one TCR beta chain. The sample comes from a study of blood T cell repertoires in COVID-19. Seattle's enrolled individuals joined amid active infection and were then monitored longitudinally. Original processing methods: Estimation of nucleated cell counts relied on the amplification of reference gene primers. This table comes from immunoSEQ multiplex PCR, and its TCRdb copy is limited to in-frame clones, with some not included. V and J calls plus clone size are reproduced from that table; the DNA served to infer D and trimming. The sample contains 440,000 or so clones, about 88% of which appear only once. Trimming stripped 0 bases from V and 2 bases from J, with 13 bases between. Germline V CDR1 and CDR2: LNHDA, SQIVND (reference sequence). CDR3 length: 16 residues.

The sequenced material came from peripheral blood. This clonotype originated in a middle-aged woman with COVID-19, enrolled during active disease. This chain joins TRBV19 and TRBJ1-1, with a possible D match to TRBD1 (5 bases). The CDR3 DNA follows: TGTGCCAGTAGTATAGATTCGCAACGGACAAACACTGAAGCTTTCTTT. It specifies CASSIDSQRTNTEAFF.